What follows is one TCR beta chain and its context. The assay was immunoSEQ multiplex PCR, and TCRdb's table has in-frame clones only and misses some. The profile shows about 160,000 clones, over 75% of them singletons. Trimming removed 10 bases from V and 5 bases from J; junction bases left unmatched: 6. The germline V gene encodes CDR1 MGHDK and CDR2 SYGVNS. The CDR3 extends over 13 amino acids. Participants, about 18 to 90 years old, spanned 25 or so US areas. The data originate from a study of blood T cell repertoires in COVID-19. Study-wide background: Both acute and convalescent COVID-19 samples were obtained from the United States, Italy and Spain.

The source material was PBMCs or T cells enriched from blood (not recorded which). The TCR originated in a woman aged 50 to 60 who had recovered from COVID-19. The rearrangement links TRBV25-1 to TRBJ1-1; 11 positions match TRBD1. The CDR3, as DNA: TGTGCCACTGGACAGGGGGCGCGTACTGAAGCTTTCTTT. This encodes CATGQGARTEAFF.